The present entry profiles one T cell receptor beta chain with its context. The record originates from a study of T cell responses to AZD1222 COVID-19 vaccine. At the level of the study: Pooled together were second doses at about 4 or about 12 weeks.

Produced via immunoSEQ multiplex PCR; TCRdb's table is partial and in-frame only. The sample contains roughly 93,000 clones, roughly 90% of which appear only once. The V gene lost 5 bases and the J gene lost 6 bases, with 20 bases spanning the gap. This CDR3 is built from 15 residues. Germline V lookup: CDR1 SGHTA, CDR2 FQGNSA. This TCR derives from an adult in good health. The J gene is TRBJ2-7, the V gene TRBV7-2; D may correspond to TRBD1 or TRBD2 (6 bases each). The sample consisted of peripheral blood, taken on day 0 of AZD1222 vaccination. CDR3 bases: TGTGCCAGCAGCGCCCTGGAGGGGGGACGTGGCGAGCAGTACTTC. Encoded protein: CASSALEGGRGEQYF. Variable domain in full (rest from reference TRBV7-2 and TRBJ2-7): GAGVSQSPSNKVTEKGKDVELRCDPISGHTALYWYRQSLGQGLEFLIYFQGNSAPDKSGLPSDRFSAERTGGSVSTLTIQRTQQEDSAVYLCASSALEGGRGEQYFGPGTRLTVT.